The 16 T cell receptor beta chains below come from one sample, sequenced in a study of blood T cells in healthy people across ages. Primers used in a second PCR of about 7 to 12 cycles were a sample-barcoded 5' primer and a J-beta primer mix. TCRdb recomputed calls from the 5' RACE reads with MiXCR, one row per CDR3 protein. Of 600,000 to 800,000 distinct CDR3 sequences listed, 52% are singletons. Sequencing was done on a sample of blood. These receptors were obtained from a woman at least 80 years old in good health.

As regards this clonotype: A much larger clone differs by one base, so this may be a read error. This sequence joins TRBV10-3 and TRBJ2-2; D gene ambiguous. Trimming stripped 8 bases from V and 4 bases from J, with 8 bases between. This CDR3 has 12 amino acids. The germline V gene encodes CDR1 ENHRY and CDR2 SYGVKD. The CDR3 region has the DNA TGTGCCATCGGTACGAGCACCGGGGAGCTGTTTTTT. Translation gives CAIGTSTGELFF.

The CDR3 nucleotides read TGTGCCAGCAGCCCCGGGACACGGGCCAACGTCCTGACTTTC. It is translated as CASSPGTRANVLTF. V is TRBV13 and J is TRBJ2-6, with a weak D call TRBD1 (6 bases). Between the trimmed V and J ends, which lost 5 bases and 5 bases, there was a span of 10 bases. The CDR3 covers 14 residues. Germline CDR1 PRHDT, CDR2 FYEKMQ (reference sequence).

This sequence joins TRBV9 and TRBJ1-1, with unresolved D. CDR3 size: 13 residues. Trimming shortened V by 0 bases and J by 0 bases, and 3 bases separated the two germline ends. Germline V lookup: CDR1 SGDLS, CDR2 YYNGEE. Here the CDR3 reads CASSVVLNTEAFF. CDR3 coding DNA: TGTGCCAGCAGCGTAGTGCTGAACACTGAAGCTTTCTTT.

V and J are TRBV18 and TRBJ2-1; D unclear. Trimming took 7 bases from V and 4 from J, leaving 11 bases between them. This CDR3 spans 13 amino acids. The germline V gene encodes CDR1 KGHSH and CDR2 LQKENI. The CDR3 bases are TGTGCCAGCTTGCGTGGAACTTACAATGAGCAGTTCTTC. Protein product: CASLRGTYNEQFF.

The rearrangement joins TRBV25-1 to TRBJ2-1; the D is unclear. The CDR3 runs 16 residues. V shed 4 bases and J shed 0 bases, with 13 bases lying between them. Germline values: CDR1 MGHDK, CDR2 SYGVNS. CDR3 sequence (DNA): TGTGCCAGCAGTGGCCTGAGGCGGAGCTCCTACAATGAGCAGTTCTTC. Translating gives CASSGLRRSSYNEQFF.

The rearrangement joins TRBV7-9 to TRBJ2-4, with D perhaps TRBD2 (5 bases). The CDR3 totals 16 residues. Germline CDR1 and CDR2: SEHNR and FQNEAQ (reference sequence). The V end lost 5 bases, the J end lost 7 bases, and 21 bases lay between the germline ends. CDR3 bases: TGTGCCAGCAGCCCCAAAAGGGCGGGCAGTGCTAACATTCAGTACTTC. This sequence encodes CASSPKRAGSANIQYF.

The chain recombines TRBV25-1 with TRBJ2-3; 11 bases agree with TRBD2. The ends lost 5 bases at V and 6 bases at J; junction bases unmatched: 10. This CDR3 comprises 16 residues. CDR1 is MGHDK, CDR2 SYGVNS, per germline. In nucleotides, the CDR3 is TGTGCCAGCAGTAAGACTAGCGGGGCATACATGGATACGCAGTATTTT. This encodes CASSKTSGAYMDTQYF.

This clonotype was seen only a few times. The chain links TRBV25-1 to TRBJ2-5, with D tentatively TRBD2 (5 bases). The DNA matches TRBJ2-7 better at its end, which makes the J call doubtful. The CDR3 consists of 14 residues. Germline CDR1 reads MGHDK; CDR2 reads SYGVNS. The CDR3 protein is CASSVPSGGYEQYF. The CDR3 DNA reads TGTGCCAGCAGTGTCCCCAGCGGAGGCTACGAGCAGTACTTC.

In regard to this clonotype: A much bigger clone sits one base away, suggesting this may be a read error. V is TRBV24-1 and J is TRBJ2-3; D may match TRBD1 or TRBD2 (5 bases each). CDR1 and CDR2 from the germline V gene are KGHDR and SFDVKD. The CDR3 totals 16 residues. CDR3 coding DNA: TGTGCCACCAGTGGTCCATCAGGTCGGGGCACAGGTACGCAGTATTTT. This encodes CATSGPSGRGTGTQYF.

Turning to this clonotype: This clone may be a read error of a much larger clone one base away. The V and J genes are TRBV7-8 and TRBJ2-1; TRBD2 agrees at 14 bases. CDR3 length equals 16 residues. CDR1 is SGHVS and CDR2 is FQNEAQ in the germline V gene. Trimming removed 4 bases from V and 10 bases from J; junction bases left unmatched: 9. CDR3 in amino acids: CASSSRLAGGPKEQFF. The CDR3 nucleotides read TGTGCCAGCAGCTCCCGACTAGCGGGAGGGCCAAAGGAGCAGTTCTTC.

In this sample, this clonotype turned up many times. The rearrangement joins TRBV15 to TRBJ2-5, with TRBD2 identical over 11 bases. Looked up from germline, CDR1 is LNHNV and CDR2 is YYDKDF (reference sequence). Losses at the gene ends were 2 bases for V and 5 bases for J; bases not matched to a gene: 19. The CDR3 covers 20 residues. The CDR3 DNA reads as TGTGCCACCAGCAGACTTCTAGCGGGGGGCCACGGCCGGTTCGAGGAGACCCAGTACTTC. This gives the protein CATSRLLAGGHGRFEETQYF. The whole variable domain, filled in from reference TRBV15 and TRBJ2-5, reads DAMVIQNPRYQVTQFGKPVTLSCSQTLNHNVMYWYQQKSSQAPKLLFHYYDKDFNNEADTPDNFQSRRPNTSFCFLDIRSPGLGDTAMYLCATSRLLAGGHGRFEETQYFGPGTRLLVL.

CDR3 sequence (DNA): TGTGCCAGCAGGTCTAGCGGGGGCTGCAATGAGCAGTACTTC. It is translated as CASRSSGGCNEQYF. The chain uses TRBV3-1 and TRBJ2-1; TRBD2 matches at 10 bases. The J call is doubtful: the DNA matches TRBJ2-7 better. Germline assignment: CDR1 LGHDT and CDR2 YNNKEL (reference sequence). The CDR3 consists of 14 residues.

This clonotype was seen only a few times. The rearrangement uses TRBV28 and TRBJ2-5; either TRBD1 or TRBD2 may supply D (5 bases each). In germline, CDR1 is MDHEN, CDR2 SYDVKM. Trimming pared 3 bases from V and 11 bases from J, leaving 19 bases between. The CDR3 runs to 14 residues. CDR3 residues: CASSLGVAYTKQYF. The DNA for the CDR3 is TGTGCCAGCAGTTTGGGGGTTGCCTATACGAAGCAGTACTTC. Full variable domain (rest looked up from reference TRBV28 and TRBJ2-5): DVKVTQSSRYLVKRTGEKVFLECVQDMDHENMFWYRQDPGLGLRLIYFSYDVKMKEKGDIPEGYSVSREKKERFSLILESASTNQTSMYLCASSLGVAYTKQYFGPGTRLLVL.

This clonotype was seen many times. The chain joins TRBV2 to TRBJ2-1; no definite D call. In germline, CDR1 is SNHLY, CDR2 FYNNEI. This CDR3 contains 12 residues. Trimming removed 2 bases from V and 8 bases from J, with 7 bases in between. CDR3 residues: CASSEQGHEQFF. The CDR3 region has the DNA TGTGCCAGCAGTGAACAAGGGCATGAGCAGTTCTTC. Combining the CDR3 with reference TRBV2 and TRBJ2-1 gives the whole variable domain EPEVTQTPSHQVTQMGQEVILRCVPISNHLYFYWYRQILGQKVEFLVSFYNNEISEKSEIFDDQFSVERPDGSNFTLKIRSTKLEDSAMYFCASSEQGHEQFFGPGTRLTVL.

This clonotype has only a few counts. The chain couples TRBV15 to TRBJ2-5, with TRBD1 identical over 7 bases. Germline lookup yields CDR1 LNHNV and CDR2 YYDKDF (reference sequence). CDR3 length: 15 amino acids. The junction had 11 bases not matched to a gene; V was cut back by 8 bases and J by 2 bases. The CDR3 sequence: CATEREGGKQETQYF. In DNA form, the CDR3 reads TGTGCCACCGAGAGAGAAGGGGGCAAACAAGAGACCCAGTACTTC.

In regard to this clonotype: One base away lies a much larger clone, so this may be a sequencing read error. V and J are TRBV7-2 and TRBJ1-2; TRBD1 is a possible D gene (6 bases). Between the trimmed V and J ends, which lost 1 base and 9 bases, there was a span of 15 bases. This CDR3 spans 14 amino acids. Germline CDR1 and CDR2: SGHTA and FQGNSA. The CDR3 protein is CASSLGGTIVSYTF. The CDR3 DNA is TGTGCCAGCAGCTTAGGTGGGACAATTGTTAGCTACACCTTC.